This entry lists 22 T cell receptor beta chains sequenced from one sample in a study of T cells after yellow fever vaccination. TCRdb fed the 5' RACE reads into MiXCR, producing one record per CDR3 protein. The sample holds under 400,000 distinct CDR3 sequences, about 12% seen once. The source was CD4+ T cells sorted from PBMCs, collected 15 days after the yellow fever booster vaccination. The source is a man between 18 and 29 years old who received the YFV17D yellow fever vaccine.

This clonotype was counted a few times. Germline is not matched at one junction end, which may reflect a read error. The chain recombines TRBV12-3 or TRBV12-4 with TRBJ2-1; a possible D gene is TRBD2 (7 bases). This CDR3 spans 11 amino acids. The CDR3 here is CASTLGGAGLF. CDR3 nucleotides: TGTGCCAGCACCCTAGGGGGGGCGGGCCTCTTC.

This chain uses TRBV30 with TRBJ2-3; TRBD2 matches 10 bases. The CDR3 length is 14 residues. Germline CDR1 and CDR2: GTSNPN and SVGIG (reference sequence). V gave up 2 bases and J gave up 2 bases; unmatched junction bases: 1. Here the CDR3 DNA reads TGTGCCTGGAGTAGCGGGGGGGCCACAGATACGCAGTATTTT. Its protein is CAWSSGGATDTQYF.

This clonotype was found a few times. This chain connects TRBV7-2 to TRBJ1-5; TRBD1 aligns across 8 bases. The CDR3 is made up of 16 amino acids. With 0 bases clipped from V and 4 bases from J, the junction kept 5 bases outside the gene matches. Germline V gene sequence: CDR1 SGHTA, CDR2 FQGNSA. CDR3 DNA: TGTGCCAGCAGCTTAGCGTGGGACAGGCAGAATCAGCCCCAGCATTTT. Residues: CASSLAWDRQNQPQHF.

This clonotype was seen more than once but under ten times. CDR3 amino acids: CASSGQGNGELFF. In DNA, the CDR3 is TGTGCCAGTTCCGGACAGGGTAACGGGGAGCTGTTTTTT. J is TRBJ2-2 and V is TRBV19, with 8 bases identical to TRBD1. V was clipped by 8 bases and J by 7 bases; unmatched bases: 6. CDR3 length: 13 residues. Per germline, CDR1 LNHDA and CDR2 SQIVND (reference sequence).

Only a few counts were recorded for this clonotype. V is TRBV4-3 and J is TRBJ2-7, with 7 nucleotides matching TRBD2. J lost 6 bases, V lost 1 base, and 6 bases had no gene match. CDR1 and CDR2 from the germline V gene are LGHNA and YSLEER. The CDR3 is 14 amino acids. The CDR3 is CASSQAGGAGEQYF. The DNA of the CDR3 is TGCGCCAGCAGCCAAGCGGGGGGAGCGGGCGAGCAGTACTTC.

In its sample, this clonotype was seen a few times. The chain employs TRBV20-1 and TRBJ1-1; maybe TRBD1 (6 bases). The CDR3 runs to 13 residues. The V end lost 5 bases, the J end lost 5 bases, and 15 bases lay between the germline ends. Germline CDR1 is DFQATT and CDR2 is SNEGSKA (reference sequence). Written as DNA, the CDR3 is TGCAGTGCTCCGAAACAGGGTGGGACTGAAGCTTTCTTT. Protein: CSAPKQGGTEAFF.

The genes are TRBV12-3 or TRBV12-4 and TRBJ1-6; 7 nucleotides line up with TRBD1. V gave up 6 bases and J gave up 9 bases; unmatched junction bases: 8. CDR3 size: 14 residues. The CDR3 loop reads CASSSTGRSSPLHF. The CDR3 DNA reads TGTGCCAGCAGCTCGACAGGGCGTAGTTCACCCCTCCACTTT.

This clonotype was picked up a small number of times. CDR3 nucleotides: TGTGCCTGGAGTGACAGGGGTGTAGTATATGGCTACACCTTC. Protein sequence: CAWSDRGVVYGYTF. The gene calls are TRBV30 and TRBJ1-2; 7 nucleotides line up with TRBD1. Per germline, CDR1 GTSNPN and CDR2 SVGIG (reference sequence). The CDR3 is 14 residues long. J gave up 5 bases and V 1 base, and 7 bases lay outside the gene matches. The full variable domain, in which reference TRBV30 and TRBJ1-2 provide the parts outside the CDR3, is SQTIHQWPATLVQPVGSPLSLECTVEGTSNPNLYWYRQAAGRGLQLLFYSVGIGQISSEVPQNLSASRPQDRQFILSSKKLLLSDSGFYLCAWSDRGVVYGYTFGSGTRLTVV.

There are a few counts of this clonotype. The chain combines TRBV12-3 or TRBV12-4 with TRBJ2-1, with D maybe TRBD2 (7 bases). V was shortened by 7 bases and J by 3 bases, with 16 bases between the two germline ends. CDR3 length equals 15 residues. DNA for the CDR3: TGTGCCAGCACCGCTGGGGGGGCTGTCTACAATGAGCAGTTCTTC. It encodes CASTAGGAVYNEQFF.

The chain carries TRBV7-2 and TRBJ2-4, with TRBD1 identical over 10 bases. Germline V CDR1 and CDR2: SGHTA, FQGNSA. Trimming took 2 bases from V and 6 from J; bases not matched to a gene: 7. The CDR3 length is 16 residues. As DNA, the CDR3 is TGTGCCAGCAGCTTAACTGGACAGGGGGTGAGAAACATTCAGTACTTC. Its protein is CASSLTGQGVRNIQYF.

The J gene is TRBJ2-1, the V gene TRBV24-1, with TRBD1 matching 9 bases. The length of the CDR3 is 16 residues. Losses at the gene ends were 1 base for V and 6 bases for J; bases not matched to a gene: 6. Germline V gene data show CDR1 as KGHDR and CDR2 as SFDVKD. The CDR3 sequence is CATSDFRDRVGNEQFF. The CDR3 nucleotides read TGTGCCACCAGTGATTTCCGGGACAGGGTCGGCAATGAGCAGTTCTTC.

A few counts support this clonotype. The genes are TRBV28 and TRBJ1-2, with 7 bases aligning to TRBD1. The ends lost 6 bases at V and 6 bases at J; junction bases unmatched: 7. The CDR3 is made up of 13 amino acids. Germline V CDR1 and CDR2: MDHEN, SYDVKM. CDR3 sequence reads: CASSLPGQDGYTF. Here the CDR3 DNA reads TGTGCCAGCAGCCTACCAGGACAGGATGGCTACACCTTC.

This clonotype showed up many times. The chain is built from TRBV7-9 and TRBJ2-2; 9 positions agree with TRBD2. The CDR3 runs 17 residues. CDR1 and CDR2 from the germline V gene are SEHNR and FQNEAQ (reference sequence). With V trimmed by 4 bases and J by 0 bases, 6 bases remained unmatched. Here the CDR3 reads CASSSRAGGSNTGELFF. In DNA, the CDR3 is TGTGCCAGCAGCTCACGAGCGGGGGGCTCGAACACCGGGGAGCTGTTTTTT.

This clonotype was seen more than once but under ten times. The chain has TRBV7-2 and TRBJ2-2; D possibly matches TRBD1 or TRBD2 (5 bases each). The CDR3 contains 15 residues. Between the trimmed V and J ends, which lost 7 bases and 8 bases, there was a span of 20 bases. Per germline, CDR1 SGHTA and CDR2 FQGNSA. The DNA for the CDR3 is TGTGCCAGCATCGGGGCGGAGATAATTGGGGGGGAGCTGTTTTTT. Amino acids: CASIGAEIIGGELFF.

The gene calls are TRBV5-1 and TRBJ2-4, with D hard to call. The CDR3 runs to 11 residues. V gave up 1 base and J gave up 7 bases, with 3 bases separating them. Looked up from germline, CDR1 is SGHRS and CDR2 is YFSETQ. Here the CDR3 DNA reads TGCGCCAGCAGCTTGTTTAACATTCAGTACTTC. As protein: CASSLFNIQYF.

The table lists this clonotype with a few counts. The chain joins TRBV5-1 to TRBJ1-1, with TRBD1 matching 7 bases. Trimming removed 4 bases from V and 5 bases from J; junction bases left unmatched: 8. This CDR3 is 14 amino acids long. Germline V gene lookup returns CDR1 SGHRS and CDR2 YFSETQ. The CDR3 DNA is TGCGCCAGCAGCACGGGGACAGAGGGTACTGAAGCTTTCTTT. Its protein is CASSTGTEGTEAFF.

This clonotype was seen a few times. The rearrangement links TRBV6-6 to TRBJ2-7; 8 nucleotides match TRBD1. The CDR3 runs 16 residues. With V trimmed by 0 bases and J by 4 bases, 8 bases remained unmatched. Germline CDR1 reads MNHNY; CDR2 reads SVGAGI (reference sequence). CDR3 region: CASSYSAGGMGYEQYV. As DNA, the CDR3 is TGTGCCAGCAGTTACTCGGCAGGGGGCATGGGTTACGAGCAGTACGTC.

The V and J genes are TRBV5-4 and TRBJ1-1; D unresolved. Deletions cut 4 bases from V and 1 base from J, with 8 bases between. CDR1 SGHNT and CDR2 YYREEE come from the germline V gene (reference sequence). The CDR3 is made up of 13 amino acids. The CDR3 loop is CASSIDANTEAFF. CDR3 coding DNA: TGTGCCAGCAGCATAGACGCGAACACTGAAGCTTTCTTT.

This clonotype was seen only a few times. This sequence joins TRBV7-3 and TRBJ2-1; D is unclear. Trimming removed 1 base at V and 4 bases at J, with 5 bases between. There are 13 residues in the CDR3. The V gene's germline CDR1 is SGHTA and CDR2 FQGTGA. The CDR3 is CASSLSHYNEQFF. As DNA, the CDR3 is TGTGCCAGCAGCTTAAGCCATTACAATGAGCAGTTCTTC.

The chain carries TRBV18 and TRBJ1-5; D unclear. CDR3 size: 14 residues. In germline, CDR1 is KGHSH, CDR2 LQKENI. Trimming removed 6 bases at V and 3 bases at J, with 12 bases between. The CDR3 region is CASSPGSVNQPQHF. CDR3 nucleotide sequence: TGTGCCAGCTCCCCAGGAAGTGTCAATCAGCCCCAGCATTTT. Using reference TRBV18 and TRBJ1-5 for the parts outside the CDR3, the full variable domain is NAGVMQNPRHLVRRRGQEARLRCSPMKGHSHVYWYRQLPEEGLKFMVYLQKENIIDESGMPKERFSAEFPKEGPSILRIQQVVRGDSAAYFCASSPGSVNQPQHFGDGTRLSIL.

The chain uses TRBV10-3 and TRBJ1-1, with D perhaps TRBD1 (5 bases). CDR3 size: 11 residues. V lost 6 bases and J lost 7, with 9 bases in between. Germline CDR1 reads ENHRY; CDR2 reads SYGVKD. The CDR3 is CAISGDGEAFF. CDR3 DNA sequence: TGTGCCATCAGCGGGGACGGTGAAGCTTTCTTT.

This clonotype was seen a few times. V is TRBV9 and J is TRBJ2-1, with D unclear. The V end was cut by 2 bases, the J end by 0 bases, with 12 bases between. CDR3 length: 16 amino acids. Germline lookup yields CDR1 SGDLS and CDR2 YYNGEE. The CDR3 nucleotides are TGTGCCAGCAGCGTCTCTGGGGTGAGCTCCTACAATGAGCAGTTCTTC. It is translated as CASSVSGVSSYNEQFF.